These T cell receptor beta chains were read from a single sample in a study of post-analysis software for immune sequencing data. MiXCR was run by TCRdb on the PCR reads, yielding one entry per CDR3 protein. The table lists hundreds of thousands of distinct CDR3 sequences, 44% of them singletons. The sample comprised blood. The receptors come from a girl between 5 and 17 years old with multiple sclerosis. CDR3s include the opening cysteine and the closing phenylalanine or tryptophan. The order of the fields is J gene, clone size, V gene, D gene, CDR3 DNA, CDR3 protein. D genes are given only for firm matches. Not all rows give a size; the values are once, few, many and, for expanded clones, a class.

TRBJ1-1	.	TRBV27	.	TGTGCCAGCAGTTTTGCCACCCGGAACACTGAAGCTTTCTTT	CASSFATRNTEAFF
TRBJ1-3	.	TRBV7-8	.	TGTGCCAGCAGCCCCCGAAGGGCAGGGAACACCATATATTTT	CASSPRRAGNTIYF
TRBJ1-5	.	TRBV28	.	TGTGCCAGCAGTTCAACGGCAGGGGCCAATCAGCCCCAGCATTTT	CASSSTAGANQPQHF
TRBJ2-1	many	TRBV27	.	TGTGCCAGCAGCCCCTCAACGGGGTTCAATGAGCAGTTCTTC	CASSPSTGFNEQFF
TRBJ2-1	.	TRBV5-4	TRBD2	TGTGCCAGCAGCTTGGGCGGACTAGCGGGAGCCACCTACAATGAGCAGTTCTTC	CASSLGGLAGATYNEQFF
TRBJ2-3	.	TRBV6-6	.	TGTGCCAGAAGAACCCGCCTAATCGCTTGGGGGAGAGATACGCAGTATTTT	CARRTRLIAWGRDTQYF
TRBJ2-7	.	TRBV20-1	.	TGCAGTGCTAGGGGAATAGAGTCAACCTACGAGCAGTACTTC	CSARGIESTYEQYF
TRBJ2-7	few	TRBV4-1	.	TGCGCCAGCAGCCCAGTTACGGGACACAGGTCCTACGAGCAGTACTTC	CASSPVTGHRSYEQYF
TRBJ2-1	.	TRBV7-9	TRBD2	TGTGCCAGCAGCTTACAACTAGCGACCTACAATGAGCAGTTCTTC	CASSLQLATYNEQFF
TRBJ1-1	.	TRBV6-1	.	TGTGCCAGCAAGTCCCCGGAGCCTCTACCTGAAGCTTTCTTT	CASKSPEPLPEAFF
TRBJ1-4	few	TRBV20-1	.	TGCAGTGCTAGAGATTACGAGACCTCTGGGACTAATGAAAAACTGTTTTTT	CSARDYETSGTNEKLFF
TRBJ1-4	.	TRBV2	TRBD1	TGTGCCAGCAGTGAAGTCCCGGGACAGGCAGCTAATGAAAAACTGTTTTTT	CASSEVPGQAANEKLFF
TRBJ2-1	.	TRBV24-1	.	TGTGCCACCAGTGCCGGGCCGGGAGCAGTTGACAATGAGCAGTTCTTC	CATSAGPGAVDNEQFF
TRBJ2-5	few	TRBV12-3/TRBV12-4	TRBD1	TGTGCCAGCAGTTTCAGGCAGGGGGCGAGGGAGCAGTACTTC	CASSFRQGAREQYF
TRBJ2-1	.	TRBV3-1	.	TGTGCCAGCAGCCAGCTGGGGTCAAGACGGAATGAGCAGTTCTTC	CASSQLGSRRNEQFF
TRBJ2-7	.	TRBV12-3/TRBV12-4	TRBD1	TGTACCAGCTCGAGGGGGACAGGGGCCTACGAGCAGTACTTC	CTSSRGTGAYEQYF